These T cell receptor beta chains were read from a single sample in a study of blood T cells in healthy people across ages. MiXCR, applied by TCRdb to the 5' RACE reads, yields one record per CDR3 protein. Here the sample spans hundreds of thousands of distinct CDR3 sequences, 40% to 50% being singletons. Sequenced material: blood. The receptors come from a man of 80 years or more in good health. The CDR3 runs from the conserved cysteine through the conserved F or W. D genes are given only for firm matches. Some rows have no size entry. The others give once, few or many, or a class for an expanded clone.

v_gene: TRBV9; j_gene: TRBJ1-2; abundance: NA; d_gene: NA; CDR3nt: TGTGCCAGCAGCGTAGACCTCTCCGGACACCTAGCTAACTATGGCTACACCTTC; CDR3aa: CASSVDLSGHLANYGYTF
v_gene: TRBV6-1; j_gene: TRBJ1-6; abundance: NA; d_gene: NA; CDR3nt: TGTGCCAGCGAACCCCCGGACGGAAATAATTCACCCCTCCACTTT; CDR3aa: CASEPPDGNNSPLHF
v_gene: TRBV7-2; j_gene: TRBJ1-2; abundance: NA; d_gene: TRBD1; CDR3nt: TGTGCCAGCAGCTTACCAGGGGGCATCGGTGGCTACACCTTC; CDR3aa: CASSLPGGIGGYTF
v_gene: TRBV28; j_gene: TRBJ1-5; abundance: NA; d_gene: NA; CDR3nt: TGTGCCAGCAGTTTATATGGGGCGGGGGGCCCGGGGAATCAGCCCCAGCATTTT; CDR3aa: CASSLYGAGGPGNQPQHF
v_gene: TRBV11-2; j_gene: TRBJ2-4; abundance: NA; d_gene: NA; CDR3nt: TGTGCCAGCAGCACAAACACCCTCGGAAACATTCAGTACTTC; CDR3aa: CASSTNTLGNIQYF
v_gene: TRBV4-1; j_gene: TRBJ1-2; abundance: few; d_gene: NA; CDR3nt: TGCGCCAGCAGCCAACCTCCGACAGGAGGTTATGGCTACACCTTC; CDR3aa: CASSQPPTGGYGYTF
v_gene: TRBV6-2/TRBV6-3; j_gene: TRBJ2-7; abundance: NA; d_gene: TRBD1; CDR3nt: TGTGCCAGCAACATGAACAGGGGGCCCGACGAGCAGTACTTC; CDR3aa: CASNMNRGPDEQYF
v_gene: TRBV27; j_gene: TRBJ2-7; abundance: few; d_gene: NA; CDR3nt: TGTGCCAGCAGGTTGGGGAGGCTGGGCGAGCAGTACTTC; CDR3aa: CASRLGRLGEQYF
v_gene: TRBV6-4; j_gene: TRBJ2-1; abundance: once; d_gene: TRBD1; CDR3nt: TGTGCCAGCAGTGACGCCGGGACAGGGAACGATGAGCAGTTCTTC; CDR3aa: CASSDAGTGNDEQFF
v_gene: TRBV5-1; j_gene: TRBJ2-7; abundance: few; d_gene: TRBD2; CDR3nt: TGCGCCAGCAGCAACACAGCGGGGGGGTACGAGCAGTACTTC; CDR3aa: CASSNTAGGYEQYF
v_gene: TRBV7-8; j_gene: TRBJ2-3; abundance: few; d_gene: NA; CDR3nt: TGTGCCAGCAAAGCGGCAGAGTCCACAGATACGCAGTATTTT; CDR3aa: CASKAAESTDTQYF